These 22 T cell receptor beta chains were sequenced from one sample in a study of regulatory T cells in long-lasting Graves disease. Time point denoted: newly diagnosed GD, antithyroid drugs for less than 3 months. RNA extracted from PBMCs served as the sequencing template. Arm-PCR of CDR3 regions with iRepertoire HTBI primers generated TCR beta libraries. Each CDR3 protein gets one entry after TCRdb re-called the multiplex PCR reads with MiXCR. The sample gives some 350,000 distinct CDR3 sequences, around 16% of which show up once; over 20% is in the top ten. These data were also reused for a study on T cells in Graves' hyperthyroidism and ophthalmopathy.

Sequences were derived from peripheral blood mononuclear cells (PBMCs), sampled at new diagnosis, from a patient treated with antithyroid drugs. The receptors were gathered from a woman aged 18 to 35 with Graves disease.

This clonotype was detected many times. V is TRBV28 and J is TRBJ2-3, with TRBD2 matching over 11 bases. Trimming took 7 bases from V and 4 from J; bases not matched to a gene: 7. Germline V gives CDR1 MDHEN, CDR2 SYDVKM. This CDR3 spans 15 amino acids. CDR3 sequence: CASTVAGGSSDTQYF. In DNA, the CDR3 is TGTGCCAGCACCGTAGCGGGAGGGTCCTCAGATACGCAGTATTTT.

This clonotype was recorded at least ten times. V and J are TRBV5-1 and TRBJ1-2; maybe TRBD1 (5 bases). Trimming cost V 0 bases and J 6 bases, with 12 bases left between them. Per germline, CDR1 SGHRS and CDR2 YFSETQ. The CDR3 spans 14 residues. The CDR3 sequence is CASSLAEAGNGYTF. CDR3 DNA sequence: TGCGCCAGCAGCTTGGCCGAGGCAGGGAATGGCTACACCTTC.

This clonotype was found many times. The chain is built from TRBV12-3 or TRBV12-4 and TRBJ2-7; TRBD1 agrees at 8 bases. The CDR3 has 15 amino acids. The V gene end was trimmed by 4 bases and the J gene end by 1 base; junction bases not matched to a gene: 6. CDR3 in DNA: TGTGCCAGCAGTTCCGGACAGGGTGCGTCCTACGAGCAGTACTTC. The encoded protein is CASSSGQGASYEQYF.

Only a few counts were recorded for this clonotype. The rearrangement links TRBV7-2 to TRBJ2-7; 7 nucleotides align to TRBD1. The CDR3 runs to 14 residues. V shed 5 bases and J 5 bases; nucleotides not matched to a gene: 9. Germline V gene lookup returns CDR1 SGHTA and CDR2 FQGNSA. The CDR3 sequence is CASSLQTGTDEQYF. CDR3 in DNA: TGTGCCAGCAGCCTTCAGACAGGGACCGACGAGCAGTACTTC.

CDR3 loop: CASSYLGDKHPPNRYGYTF. CDR3 nucleotide sequence: TGTGCCAGCAGTTACCTCGGTGACAAGCACCCCCCGAACAGATATGGCTACACCTTC. V usage is TRBV6-5 and J usage is TRBJ1-2; no definite D call. The CDR3 has 19 amino acids. Germline lookup yields CDR1 MNHEY and CDR2 SVGAGI. Trimming pared 2 bases from V and 5 bases from J, leaving 27 bases between.

The chain has TRBV30 and TRBJ1-2, with D unresolved. The CDR3 length is 14 residues. Trimming stripped 4 bases from V and 1 base from J, with 13 bases between. CDR1 and CDR2 from the germline V gene are GTSNPN and SVGIG (reference sequence). CDR3 DNA: TGTGCCTGGATGCGAGGTCAGATTAACTATGGCTACACCTTC. Protein sequence: CAWMRGQINYGYTF.

Note on this clonotype: One end of the junction fails to match germline, which may point to a read error. This chain's CDR3 is CASSITRGAGELFF. The CDR3 DNA is TGTGCCAGCAGCATAACCCGGGGTGCCGGGGAGCTGTTTTTT. The J gene is TRBJ2-2, the V gene TRBV7-3, with a tentative D call TRBD2 (5 bases). The CDR3 totals 14 residues. The germline V gene encodes CDR1 SGHTA and CDR2 FQGTGA.

Turning to this clonotype: The CDR3 does not close with the conserved phenylalanine or tryptophan, likely indicating a read error. This sequence joins TRBV6-5 and TRBJ2-3, with no clear D. CDR3 length equals 12 residues. V dropped 4 bases and J dropped 3 bases, with 5 bases sitting between them. Germline-derived CDR1 and CDR2 are MNHEY and SVGAGI. The CDR3 region is CASSSQTDTQYL. The CDR3 DNA reads as TGTGCCAGCAGTTCCCAGACAGATACGCAGTATCTT.

This clonotype has at least ten counts. The chain joins TRBV6-2 or TRBV6-3 to TRBJ2-1, with 13 bases identical to TRBD2. There are 17 residues in the CDR3. The J segment lost 3 bases and the V segment lost 6 bases, leaving 8 bases of the junction unmatched. Germline lookup yields CDR1 MNHEY and CDR2 SVGEGT. The CDR3 bases are TGTGCCAGCAGCGCCTCCACTAGCGGGAGGGTCTACAATGAGCAGTTCTTC. This gives the protein CASSASTSGRVYNEQFF.

This clonotype was picked up a small number of times. The chain is built from TRBV10-3 and TRBJ2-3; TRBD2 matches 9 bases. From germline, CDR1 is ENHRY and CDR2 SYGVKD. The J segment lost 0 bases and the V segment lost 5 bases, leaving 3 bases of the junction unmatched. This CDR3 spans 15 amino acids. The CDR3 nucleotides read TGTGCCATCAGTTCCGGGACTAGCAGCACAGATACGCAGTATTTT. It yields the protein CAISSGTSSTDTQYF.

This clonotype was seen many times. The rearrangement links TRBV12-3 or TRBV12-4 to TRBJ2-5; D possibly matches TRBD1 or TRBD2 (5 bases each). CDR3 length equals 13 residues. Trimming stripped 8 bases from V and 5 bases from J, with 15 bases between. This chain's CDR3 is CASGRGASETQYF. CDR3 nucleotide sequence: TGTGCCAGCGGACGGGGCGCCTCGGAGACCCAGTACTTC.

In this sample, this clonotype turned up many times. The V gene is TRBV4-1, the J gene TRBJ2-7; 10 bases are shared with TRBD1. The CDR3 sequence is 16 residues long. V dropped 3 bases and J dropped 5; count of bases not matched to a gene: 10. Germline CDR1 and CDR2: MGHRA and YSYEKL. The CDR3 loop reads CASSHQPGQGTHEQYF. The DNA for the CDR3 is TGCGCCAGCAGCCACCAGCCGGGACAGGGGACGCACGAGCAGTACTTC.

This clonotype was recorded many times. This chain connects TRBV5-6 to TRBJ1-1; no firm D call. This CDR3 spans 14 amino acids. V was clipped by 4 bases and J by 4 bases, with 14 bases between them. Germline CDR1 and CDR2: SGHDT and YYEEEE. The CDR3 protein is CASSTTTMGTEAFF. The DNA for the CDR3 is TGTGCCAGCAGCACGACCACGATGGGCACTGAAGCTTTCTTT.

This clonotype was seen repeatedly, ten times or more. The chain recombines TRBV2 with TRBJ2-5; 7 bases map to TRBD1. The CDR3 is made up of 16 amino acids. The V gene end was trimmed by 7 bases and the J gene end by 2 bases; junction bases not matched to a gene: 13. CDR1 and CDR2 from the germline V gene are SNHLY and FYNNEI. The CDR3 DNA follows: TGTGCCAGCACTACCGAGGCAGGGGGAGATCAAGAGACCCAGTACTTC. Residues: CASTTEAGGDQETQYF.

This clonotype has only a few counts. J is TRBJ2-1 and V is TRBV7-9; D is uncertain. Germline V lookup: CDR1 SEHNR, CDR2 FQNEAQ (reference sequence). The CDR3 covers 15 residues. Trimming removed 1 base from V and 10 bases from J, with 17 bases in between. The CDR3: CASSLDGRDGQEQFF. The CDR3 DNA follows: TGTGCCAGCAGCTTAGACGGCCGAGACGGGCAGGAGCAGTTCTTC.

This clonotype was counted ten times or more. The chain combines TRBV24-1 with TRBJ2-3; a possible D gene is TRBD2 (5 bases). V lost 3 bases, J lost 2 bases, and 11 bases lay in between. The CDR3 has 15 residues. CDR1 KGHDR and CDR2 SFDVKD come from the germline V gene. The CDR3 coding sequence is TGTGCCACCAGTGATGCGGGCACAATCACAGATACGCAGTATTTT. This gives the protein CATSDAGTITDTQYF.

This clonotype occurred a few times. The V and J genes are TRBV7-9 and TRBJ2-6, with D unresolved. V lost 5 bases to trimming and J lost 0 bases, with 14 bases between them. CDR1 SEHNR and CDR2 FQNEAQ come from the germline V gene (reference sequence). CDR3 length: 17 residues. The CDR3 spells CASSKGQGSSGANVLTF. CDR3 DNA: TGTGCCAGCAGCAAAGGCCAAGGTAGCTCTGGGGCCAACGTCCTGACTTTC.

V usage is TRBV2 and J usage is TRBJ1-3; the D gene is possibly TRBD1 (5 bases). The germline gives CDR1 SNHLY, CDR2 FYNNEI. V was shortened by 4 bases and J by 0 bases, with 13 bases between the two germline ends. The CDR3 totals 16 residues. CDR3 sequence (DNA): TGTGCCAGCAGTGGCCCGGGACGGATCTCTGGAAACACCATATATTTT. Translated: CASSGPGRISGNTIYF. Together with reference TRBV2 and TRBJ1-3, the CDR3 gives the full variable domain: EPEVTQTPSHQVTQMGQEVILRCVPISNHLYFYWYRQILGQKVEFLVSFYNNEISEKSEIFDDQFSVERPDGSNFTLKIRSTKLEDSAMYFCASSGPGRISGNTIYFGEGSWLTVV.

V is TRBV9 and J is TRBJ2-1; D unclear. V was trimmed by 3 bases and J by 2 bases, leaving 12 bases between them. The CDR3 is 15 amino acids. CDR1 and CDR2 from the germline V gene are SGDLS and YYNGEE. This CDR3 is CASSASAAPYNEQFF. The CDR3, as DNA: TGTGCCAGCAGCGCGTCTGCGGCCCCCTACAATGAGCAGTTCTTC. Drawing the rest from reference TRBV9 and TRBJ2-1, the complete variable domain is DSGVTQTPKHLITATGQRVTLRCSPRSGDLSVYWYQQSLDQGLQFLIQYYNGEERAKGNILERFSAQQFPDLHSELNLSSLELGDSALYFCASSASAAPYNEQFFGPGTRLTVL.

In this sample, this clonotype turned up many times. V and J are TRBV2 and TRBJ2-5; D not resolved. The CDR3 has 11 residues. Per the germline V gene, CDR1 is SNHLY and CDR2 is FYNNEI. The germline V and J ends were trimmed by 7 bases and 5 bases, with 8 bases remaining between them. CDR3 coding DNA: TGTGCCAGCACCATCCTTGAGACCCAGTACTTC. It encodes CASTILETQYF.

The table lists this clonotype with many counts. This chain connects TRBV18 to TRBJ1-5; the D is unclear. The CDR3 runs 15 residues. Germline V gives CDR1 KGHSH, CDR2 LQKENI. Trimming cost V 4 bases and J 0 bases, with 10 bases left between them. The CDR3: CASSQGSDSNQPQHF. The CDR3 DNA reads as TGTGCCAGCTCACAGGGATCGGATAGCAATCAGCCCCAGCATTTT. Drawing the rest from reference TRBV18 and TRBJ1-5, the complete variable domain is NAGVMQNPRHLVRRRGQEARLRCSPMKGHSHVYWYRQLPEEGLKFMVYLQKENIIDESGMPKERFSAEFPKEGPSILRIQQVVRGDSAAYFCASSQGSDSNQPQHFGDGTRLSIL.

This clonotype was observed a handful of times. The chain recombines TRBV5-1 with TRBJ2-2, with 7 positions matching TRBD1. The CDR3 consists of 16 residues. The J segment lost 0 bases and the V segment lost 0 bases, leaving 2 bases of the junction unmatched. Germline CDR1 reads SGHRS; CDR2 reads YFSETQ. The CDR3 coding sequence is TGCGCCAGCAGCTTGGGGACAGGATCGAACACCGGGGAGCTGTTTTTT. Protein sequence: CASSLGTGSNTGELFF.